This record covers a single TCR beta chain. Its target is not known. This specimen belongs to a study of shared clonotypes between healthy human individuals. Points from the study as a whole: Naive subsets generally exceeded memory subsets in estimated richness.

Per the authors' pipeline: Because ImmunoSEQ provided only junction sequences with no quality scores, the filtering differed. Libraries were prepared by immunoSEQ multiplex PCR; TCRdb keeps only in-frame clonotypes and omits some of them. From that table come the V and J calls and clone size; the DNA was used to work out D and trimming. Of 760,000 or so clones in the sample, 96% were seen once. In the naive CD8 group, cells lacked CD45RO and were positively selected for CCR7, so terminally differentiated effector memory CD45RA+ cells were left out. The donors, all of them Caucasian adults, lived in Nashville, Tennessee. V shed 4 bases and J shed 3 bases, with 18 bases lying between them. The CDR3 extends over 17 amino acids. Germline V lookup: CDR1 MNHEY, CDR2 SMNVEV (reference sequence).

This sequence originates from a young man in good health. Sequenced input: naive CD8+ T cells sorted from blood. This chain connects TRBV27 to TRBJ2-2; D may be TRBD2 (6 bases). This CDR3 reads CASSWGLLRDYTGELFF. CDR3 coding DNA: TGTGCCAGCAGTTGGGGGTTACTCCGGGACTACACCGGGGAGCTGTTTTTT.